This T cell receptor (beta chain) was obtained from a study of cytomegalovirus exposure and HLA in healthy donors. Germline CDR1 reads LNHDA; CDR2 reads SQIVND (reference sequence). The CDR3 consists of 15 residues. V shed 3 bases and J 4 bases; nucleotides not matched to a gene: 8. This PCR relied on a set of 60 Vbeta primers and 13 Jbeta primers. The repertoire was sequenced with immunoSEQ multiplex PCR; TCRdb's copy has only in-frame clones and lacks some. Found here are approximately 50,000 clones, over 70% of them singletons; the top ten hold around 8.1%. Healthy bone marrow donors supplied every sample.

The receptor's source is a man aged 25-40 years in good health and CMV-seropositive. The chain carries TRBV19 and TRBJ1-2, with 7 bases matching TRBD1. The sample comprised PBMCs. In DNA form, the CDR3 reads TGTGCCAGTAGTATCGGACAGGCGGCCGTCTATGGCTACACCTTC. Translated: CASSIGQAAVYGYTF.